This TCR beta chain appears in the sequencing data of a study of blood T cell repertoires in COVID-19. Study context: Acute-phase and convalescent COVID-19 samples originated in the United States, Italy and Spain. In each case, the material was cDNA or gDNA derived from T cells, B-cell-depleted T cells, or PBMCs.

The method was immunoSEQ multiplex PCR; TCRdb's version includes in-frame clones alone and lacks a portion of them. The data contain about 210,000 clones, 81% of them singletons. From germline, CDR1 is MNHEY and CDR2 SVGAGI. Trimming shortened V by 6 bases and J by 4 bases, and 16 bases separated the two germline ends. The CDR3 length is 15 residues. Participant age was about 18 to 89 years, and participants resided in roughly 25 US areas. Cohorts were assigned according to the clinical history that participants reported. Source material: PBMCs or T cells enriched from blood (not recorded which). The chain recombines TRBV6-5 with TRBJ1-5; possibly TRBD1 for D (6 bases). The TCR was taken from a woman aged 45-60 years with acute COVID-19. The CDR3 protein is CASRLNRDSNQPQHF. Written as DNA, the CDR3 is TGTGCCAGCAGACTAAACAGGGATAGTAATCAGCCCCAGCATTTT.